One sample yielded the 26 T cell receptor beta chains listed below, sequenced in a study of PD-1 blockade in classical Hodgkin lymphoma. Sequencing was performed with immunoSEQ multiplex PCR; in TCRdb, only in-frame clones are kept and a portion is missing. The table includes over 35,000 clones, roughly 75% detected once. Every patient had relapsed following autologous stem cell transplantation, and cohorts differed in brentuximab vedotin exposure. The sample here was peripheral blood mononuclear cells (PBMCs), taken before the second cycle of nivolumab. Source of these receptors: a human donor with classical Hodgkin lymphoma.

Remarks on this clone: This sample includes further DNA sequences coding for the same CDR3. The chain is built from TRBV5-1 and TRBJ1-3; the D gene is possibly TRBD1 (6 bases). In germline, CDR1 is SGHRS, CDR2 YFSETQ. Between the trimmed V and J ends, which lost 0 bases and 1 base, there was a span of 8 bases. The CDR3 is 15 amino acids. CDR3: CASSLGTDSGNTIYF. CDR3 DNA: TGCGCCAGCAGCTTGGGGACAGATTCTGGAAACACCATATATTTT.

The chain combines TRBV29-1 with TRBJ1-2; D gene uncertain. Germline V gene data show CDR1 as SQVTM and CDR2 as ANQGSEA. The CDR3 loop spans 15 amino acids. Trimming left V 3 bases short and J 0 bases short, with 14 bases between. CDR3 in amino acids: CSVDVTPFTNYGYTF. The CDR3 DNA reads TGCAGCGTTGATGTGACCCCCTTTACTAACTATGGCTACACCTTC.

The chain couples TRBV19 to TRBJ2-2; D ambiguous. The CDR3 extends over 15 amino acids. Trimming pared 6 bases from V and 1 base from J, leaving 12 bases between. CDR1 is LNHDA and CDR2 is SQIVND in the germline V gene (reference sequence). CDR3 in amino acids: CASRHRGGNTGELFF. The CDR3 DNA follows: TGTGCCAGTAGGCACCGCGGCGGGAACACCGGGGAGCTGTTTTTT.

The chain carries TRBV15 and TRBJ2-7; perhaps TRBD2 as D (6 bases). Looked up from germline, CDR1 is LNHNV and CDR2 is YYDKDF (reference sequence). V was pared by 0 bases and J by 5 bases, with 11 bases between. The CDR3 is made up of 14 amino acids. For the CDR3, the DNA is TGTGCCACCAGCAGAGATTCCGGCGGGAACGAGCAGTACTTC. This translates into CATSRDSGGNEQYF.

This clone was counted between two and nine times. CDR3 in amino acids: CASSQEPSSYEQYF. For the CDR3, the DNA is TGCGCCAGCAGCCAAGAACCTAGCTCCTACGAGCAGTACTTC. V gene TRBV4-1 combines with J gene TRBJ2-7; D is ambiguous. Between the trimmed V and J ends, which lost 0 bases and 0 bases, there was a span of 6 bases. The CDR3 is 14 residues long. Germline-derived CDR1 and CDR2 are MGHRA and YSYEKL.

Here the CDR3 reads CASSRSSGKTMTQFF. CDR3 nucleotides: TGTGCCAGTAGTAGGTCTAGCGGGAAGACAATGACACAGTTCTTC. The chain uses TRBV19 and TRBJ2-1; 9 positions match TRBD2. V was pared by 4 bases and J by 13 bases, with 14 bases of the junction left unmatched. This CDR3 spans 15 amino acids. Per germline, CDR1 LNHDA and CDR2 SQIVND (reference sequence).

This chain connects TRBV27 to TRBJ1-6, with D maybe TRBD1 (5 bases). Germline CDR1 MNHEY, CDR2 SMNVEV (reference sequence). The CDR3 runs 14 residues. V was clipped by 3 bases and J by 7 bases, with 10 bases between them. CDR3 region: CASSFFAGNSPLHF. The DNA of the CDR3 is TGTGCCAGCAGTTTTTTCGCAGGGAATTCACCCCTCCACTTT.

The V gene is TRBV6-6, the J gene TRBJ1-2, with D possibly matching TRBD1 (5 bases). Trimming removed 2 bases from V and 4 bases from J, with 8 bases in between. This CDR3 spans 13 amino acids. Germline V gives CDR1 MNHNY, CDR2 SVGAGI (reference sequence). Here the CDR3 DNA reads TGTGCCAGCAGTTACGGCAGGGTCTATGGCTACACCTTC. It yields the protein CASSYGRVYGYTF.

This clone was counted a single time. The chain recombines TRBV10-3 with TRBJ1-3; TRBD1 agrees at 8 bases. After removal of 0 bases from V and 0 bases from J, the junction contained 7 bases not matched to a gene. The CDR3 is 18 residues long. CDR1 is ENHRY and CDR2 is SYGVKD in the germline V gene. The CDR3 sequence is CAISESDRERSSGNTIYF. CDR3 nucleotides: TGTGCCATCAGTGAGTCGGACAGGGAACGGAGCTCTGGAAACACCATATATTTT.

This clone has just one count. The gene calls are TRBV6-1 and TRBJ1-2; 7 nucleotides line up with TRBD1. There are 15 residues in the CDR3. The V segment lost 5 bases and the J segment 4 bases; nucleotides outside the gene matches: 10. Germline values: CDR1 MNHNS, CDR2 SASEGT. CDR3 in DNA: TGTGCCAGCAGTAAAACAGGGGAGGACGGCTATGGCTACACCTTC. Translation: CASSKTGEDGYGYTF.

This clone was seen a single time. This sequence joins TRBV27 and TRBJ1-2; 11 nucleotides match TRBD1. Germline CDR1 is MNHEY and CDR2 is SMNVEV (reference sequence). The CDR3 extends over 16 amino acids. The junction had 9 bases not matched to a gene; V was cut back by 5 bases and J by 4 bases. In DNA, the CDR3 is TGTGCCAGCAGTCCCTTCGGACAGGGGGCTTCCTATGGCTACACCTTC. The encoded protein is CASSPFGQGASYGYTF.

The chain recombines TRBV14 with TRBJ1-1; no reliable D call. Germline V CDR1 and CDR2: SGHDN, FVKESK. V shed 4 bases and J shed 6 bases, with 12 bases lying between them. The CDR3 totals 13 residues. CDR3 nucleotide sequence: TGTGCCAGCAGCCGAGGAAGGAGATCTGAAGCTTTCTTT. The encoded protein is CASSRGRRSEAFF.

The chain combines TRBV18 with TRBJ1-2; the D gene is possibly TRBD1 (5 bases). The length of the CDR3 is 15 residues. V lost 2 bases and J lost 3, with 13 bases in between. Germline-derived CDR1 and CDR2 are KGHSH and LQKENI. CDR3 bases: TGTGCCAGCTCACCAACCGGGGGAGTGGACTATGGCTACACCTTC. This encodes CASSPTGGVDYGYTF.

This sequence joins TRBV14 and TRBJ1-2, with D perhaps matching TRBD1 (5 bases). V was shortened by 3 bases and J by 4 bases, with 9 bases between the two germline ends. The germline V gene encodes CDR1 SGHDN and CDR2 FVKESK. The CDR3 is 13 residues long. The CDR3 DNA sequence: TGTGCCAGCAGCCAGGGGGATACCTATGGCTACACCTTC. It translates to CASSQGDTYGYTF.

V and J are TRBV7-2 and TRBJ1-2; no clear D gene. This CDR3 has 12 residues. The V end was cut by 1 base, the J end by 2 bases, with 2 bases between. The germline V gene has CDR1 SGHTA and CDR2 FQGNSA. CDR3: CASSLENYGYTF. The CDR3 coding sequence is TGTGCCAGCAGCTTAGAAAACTATGGCTACACCTTC.

This clone was found a few times. This rearrangement joins TRBV27 to TRBJ1-1, with 7 nucleotides matching TRBD1. CDR1 and CDR2 (germline): MNHEY, SMNVEV (reference sequence). The trim removed 3 bases at V and 10 bases at J, leaving 5 bases unmatched. The CDR3 sequence is 12 residues long. The CDR3 DNA follows: TGTGCCAGCAGTTTTTCAAACAGGGGAGCTTTCTTT. Translating it yields CASSFSNRGAFF.

The chain combines TRBV10-3 with TRBJ1-1; possibly TRBD1 for D (6 bases). This CDR3 comprises 15 residues. Germline-derived CDR1 and CDR2 are ENHRY and SYGVKD. The V gene lost 2 bases and the J gene lost 7 bases, with 17 bases spanning the gap. The CDR3 loop reads CAISENRDPRGEAFF. The CDR3 bases are TGTGCCATCAGTGAGAACCGGGATCCCAGGGGTGAAGCTTTCTTT.

Only one count was recorded for this clone. This chain uses TRBV11-2 with TRBJ1-2, with TRBD1 as a possible D gene (6 bases). CDR1 is SGHAT and CDR2 is FQNNGV in the germline V gene. The V end was cut by 5 bases, the J end by 2 bases, with 9 bases between. The CDR3 extends over 13 amino acids. The CDR3 DNA sequence: TGTGCCAGCAGCCCCCAGGGGAACTATGGCTACACCTTC. It codes for CASSPQGNYGYTF.

This rearrangement joins TRBV7-2 to TRBJ1-1, with 7 positions matching TRBD1. Trimming took 5 bases from V and 5 from J; bases not matched to a gene: 5. CDR3 length equals 13 residues. Germline V gene lookup returns CDR1 SGHTA and CDR2 FQGNSA. The CDR3 is CASSLQGLTEAFF. As DNA, the CDR3 is TGTGCCAGCAGCCTACAGGGGTTGACTGAAGCTTTCTTT.

The chain uses TRBV5-4 and TRBJ2-3, with no clear D. CDR1 and CDR2 from the germline V gene are SGHNT and YYREEE (reference sequence). Trimming pared 4 bases from V and 1 base from J, leaving 4 bases between. This CDR3 has 12 residues. The CDR3 DNA reads TGTGCCAGCAGCAATCGCACAGATACGCAGTATTTT. This sequence encodes CASSNRTDTQYF.

The chain uses TRBV28 and TRBJ1-6, with D uncertain. CDR3 length equals 13 residues. Between the trimmed V and J ends, which lost 3 bases and 8 bases, there was a span of 8 bases. The V gene's germline CDR1 is MDHEN and CDR2 SYDVKM. The CDR3 spells CASSLGGDSPLHF. DNA of the CDR3: TGTGCCAGCAGTTTGGGCGGAGATTCACCCCTCCACTTT.

The chain is built from TRBV6-6 and TRBJ2-7; D is unclear. This CDR3 comprises 15 residues. V was clipped by 0 bases and J by 2 bases, with 11 bases between them. Germline V lookup: CDR1 MNHNY, CDR2 SVGAGI (reference sequence). CDR3 DNA sequence: TGTGCCAGCAGTTACTCGGCCAGCCGTACCTACGAGCAGTACTTC. Protein sequence: CASSYSASRTYEQYF.

This chain connects TRBV4-2 to TRBJ2-7; no definite D call. The germline CDR1 and CDR2 sequences are LGHNA and YNFKEQ. V was clipped by 0 bases and J by 6 bases, with 12 bases between them. The CDR3 has 14 residues. For the CDR3, the DNA is TGTGCCAGCAGCCAAGATGGCAACATTGGCGAGCAGTACTTC. This sequence encodes CASSQDGNIGEQYF.

J is TRBJ2-2 and V is TRBV7-8; a weak D match, TRBD1 (5 bases). Trimming removed 2 bases at V and 0 bases at J, with 7 bases between. Germline V CDR1 and CDR2: SGHVS, FQNEAQ. This CDR3 is built from 15 residues. CDR3 in DNA: TGTGCCAGCAGCTTAAGGGGAACGAACACCGGGGAGCTGTTTTTT. Its translation: CASSLRGTNTGELFF.

V and J are TRBV6-5 and TRBJ2-7; 9 bases map to TRBD1. Trimming removed 7 bases from V and 2 bases from J; junction bases left unmatched: 6. Germline V gene lookup returns CDR1 MNHEY and CDR2 SVGAGI. This CDR3 contains 14 residues. The CDR3 sequence: CASTPGDRAYEQYF. As DNA, the CDR3 is TGTGCCAGCACTCCGGGGGACAGGGCCTACGAGCAGTACTTC.

The chain recombines TRBV5-4 with TRBJ2-2; no clear D. V was trimmed by 0 bases and J by 3 bases, leaving 6 bases between them. The CDR3 runs 14 residues. Germline V gene data show CDR1 as SGHNT and CDR2 as YYREEE (reference sequence). The CDR3: CASSLVLDTGELFF. For the CDR3, the DNA is TGTGCCAGCAGCTTGGTGCTCGACACCGGGGAGCTGTTTTTT.